Following are 27 T cell receptor beta chains from one sample sequenced in a study of T cells in Graves' hyperthyroidism and ophthalmopathy. The CDR3 regions of TCR beta were amplified from RNA transcripts. The TCR CDR3 was amplified in a first-round RT-PCR using the HTBI primer set. TCRdb redid the calling of the multiplex PCR reads with MiXCR, one entry per CDR3 protein. This table has roughly 400,000 distinct CDR3 sequences, 11% to 15% appearing once. The specimen sequenced was blood. Receptors were obtained from a man in his fifties or sixties with Graves' ophthalmopathy.

This rearrangement joins TRBV19 to TRBJ2-7, with unresolved D. Deletions cut 4 bases from V and 5 bases from J, with 15 bases between. The CDR3 sequence is 14 residues long. Germline CDR1 reads LNHDA; CDR2 reads SQIVND (reference sequence). CDR3 in amino acids: CASSTDPNTNEQYF. The CDR3 coding sequence is TGTGCCAGTAGTACCGACCCTAACACGAACGAGCAGTACTTC.

The V call is TRBV5-1, the J call TRBJ2-1, with D uncertain. The ends were cut back, 7 bases at V and 8 bases at J, with 16 bases in the middle. CDR3 length equals 13 residues. In germline, CDR1 is SGHRS, CDR2 YFSETQ. The DNA of the CDR3 is TGCGCCAGCTACAGCCCTATGCGGTATGAGCAGTTCTTC. Protein sequence: CASYSPMRYEQFF.

This rearrangement joins TRBV18 to TRBJ2-7, with 10 bases aligning to TRBD1. The CDR3 has 15 residues. Per germline, CDR1 KGHSH and CDR2 LQKENI. Losses at the gene ends were 3 bases for V and 6 bases for J; bases not matched to a gene: 8. This CDR3 is CASSPLGTGDPEQYF. In DNA, the CDR3 is TGTGCCAGCTCACCTCTCGGGACAGGGGATCCCGAGCAGTACTTC.

J is TRBJ2-1 and V is TRBV4-2; 9 bases line up with TRBD2. The CDR3 is made up of 17 amino acids. Germline V gene lookup returns CDR1 LGHNA and CDR2 YNFKEQ. With 6 bases clipped from V and 6 bases from J, the junction kept 15 bases outside the gene matches. The CDR3 DNA is TGTGCCAGCAGTTCCCTTCCCGGGGCGACTAGCGGCAATGAGCAGTTCTTC. It translates to CASSSLPGATSGNEQFF.

At least ten counts were recorded for this clonotype. V gene TRBV30 combines with J gene TRBJ2-7; a possible D gene is TRBD2 (7 bases). This CDR3 has 12 amino acids. V lost 8 bases and J lost 1, with 12 bases in between. The germline V gene encodes CDR1 GTSNPN and CDR2 SVGIG (reference sequence). CDR3 nucleotide sequence: TGTGCCGGGGGGGACATGTCCTACGAGCAGTACTTC. Its protein product is CAGGDMSYEQYF.

The rearrangement links TRBV2 to TRBJ2-1, with D possibly called TRBD1 or TRBD2 (6 bases each). CDR1 and CDR2 from the germline V gene are SNHLY and FYNNEI. V was shortened by 4 bases and J by 2 bases, with 9 bases between the two germline ends. The CDR3 runs to 14 residues. The CDR3 loop reads CASSGGAPYNEQFF. CDR3 DNA: TGTGCCAGCAGTGGGGGGGCCCCCTACAATGAGCAGTTCTTC. Full variable domain (remainder filled in from reference TRBV2 and TRBJ2-1): EPEVTQTPSHQVTQMGQEVILRCVPISNHLYFYWYRQILGQKVEFLVSFYNNEISEKSEIFDDQFSVERPDGSNFTLKIRSTKLEDSAMYFCASSGGAPYNEQFFGPGTRLTVL.

This clonotype has a handful of counts. The CDR3 coding sequence is TGCAGTGCCCACACAGATACGCAGTATTTT. Its translation: CSAHTDTQYF. This chain uses TRBV20-1 with TRBJ2-3; no clear D. V shed 6 bases and J shed 2 bases, with 3 bases lying between them. CDR3 length equals 10 residues. Germline V lookup: CDR1 DFQATT, CDR2 SNEGSKA (reference sequence).

The CDR3 coding sequence is TGTGCCAGCAGTGGTACAGGGGAAAGCACTGAAGCTTTCTTT. Residues: CASSGTGESTEAFF. The V call is TRBV25-1, the J call TRBJ1-1; 7 bases are shared with TRBD1. The CDR3 consists of 14 residues. The V and J ends lost 4 bases and 4 bases, in that order; junction bases with no gene match: 6. From germline, CDR1 is MGHDK and CDR2 SYGVNS.

With regard to this clonotype: With a much larger clone just one base away, this may be a read error. The V call is TRBV7-3, the J call TRBJ2-5; TRBD2 matches at 7 bases. CDR1 is SGHTA, CDR2 FQGTGA, per germline. The CDR3 runs to 12 residues. The CDR3 nucleotides are TGTGCCAGCAGCCGGGGGGAAGAGGCCCAGTACTTC. It is translated as CASSRGEEAQYF.

This clonotype was seen at least ten times. This sequence joins TRBV12-3 or TRBV12-4 and TRBJ1-5, with D unclear. The CDR3 totals 13 residues. Deletions cut 7 bases from V and 4 bases from J, with 11 bases between. The CDR3 bases are TGTGCCAGCACCACGAGGGCGAATCAGCCCCAGCATTTT. Translated, it gives CASTTRANQPQHF.

The sample holds many counts of this clonotype. The chain employs TRBV11-3 and TRBJ2-3; D might be TRBD2 (5 bases). Germline V gives CDR1 SGHNT, CDR2 YENEEA. Trimming took 5 bases from V and 2 from J, leaving 17 bases between them. This CDR3 has 16 amino acids. CDR3: CASSPSRVVVTDTQYF. The DNA for the CDR3 is TGTGCCAGCAGCCCCTCGAGGGTCGTCGTCACAGATACGCAGTATTTT.

This clonotype showed up many times. V gene TRBV19 combines with J gene TRBJ1-1, with TRBD1 identical over 7 bases. The V gene end was trimmed by 4 bases and the J gene end by 5 bases; junction bases not matched to a gene: 10. The CDR3 runs 15 residues. In germline, CDR1 is LNHDA, CDR2 SQIVND (reference sequence). CDR3 nucleotide sequence: TGTGCCAGTAGTAGTACGACAGGGAGCTTGACTGAAGCTTTCTTT. Amino acid sequence: CASSSTTGSLTEAFF. The variable domain in full, with the rest retrieved from reference TRBV19 and TRBJ1-1, is DGGITQSPKYLFRKEGQNVTLSCEQNLNHDAMYWYRQDPGQGLRLIYYSQIVNDFQKGDIAEGYSVSREKKESFPLTVTSAQKNPTAFYLCASSSTTGSLTEAFFGQGTRLTVV.

This clonotype was picked up many times. The chain combines TRBV2 with TRBJ2-3, with 8 bases lining up with TRBD2. Germline V gene lookup returns CDR1 SNHLY and CDR2 FYNNEI. V lost 8 bases, J lost 7 bases, and 8 bases stayed unmatched. The CDR3 has 13 amino acids. The CDR3 loop is CASSPAGVNTQYF. CDR3 DNA sequence: TGTGCCAGCTCCCCAGCGGGAGTGAATACGCAGTATTTT. The full variable domain, in which reference TRBV2 and TRBJ2-3 provide the parts outside the CDR3, is EPEVTQTPSHQVTQMGQEVILRCVPISNHLYFYWYRQILGQKVEFLVSFYNNEISEKSEIFDDQFSVERPDGSNFTLKIRSTKLEDSAMYFCASSPAGVNTQYFGPGTRLTVL.

V and J are TRBV3-1 and TRBJ1-3, with a tentative D call TRBD1 (5 bases). V was trimmed by 0 bases and J by 16 bases, leaving 10 bases between them. Germline CDR1 reads LGHDT; CDR2 reads YNNKEL (reference sequence). CDR3 length equals 11 residues. The CDR3 here is CASSQETGVYF. The CDR3 nucleotides read TGTGCCAGCAGCCAAGAAACGGGGGTGTATTTT.

This chain links TRBV12-3 or TRBV12-4 with TRBJ1-5; 7 bases map to TRBD1. CDR3 length: 19 residues. V was pared by 4 bases and J by 6 bases, with 21 bases of the junction left unmatched. The CDR3 nucleotides are TGTGCCAGCAGTTCAGCGGGGACAGTTTGTTCGCGGGGGAGTCAGCCCCAGCATTTT. Amino acid sequence: CASSSAGTVCSRGSQPQHF.

Ten or more counts support this clonotype. At one of its ends the junction is not consistent with the germline gene, which may arise from a read error. CDR3 DNA: TGTGCCAGCAGCTTATTTCCGGGATACAATGGGCAGTTCTTC. Translation gives CASSLFPGYNGQFF. This sequence joins TRBV7-9 and TRBJ2-1; maybe TRBD2 (5 bases). The CDR3 is 14 residues long. Germline assignment: CDR1 SEHNR and CDR2 FQNEAQ (reference sequence).

This clonotype was detected a few times. V usage is TRBV6-1 and J usage is TRBJ1-5; TRBD1 agrees at 7 bases. Losses at the gene ends were 6 bases for V and 5 bases for J; bases not matched to a gene: 10. CDR1 is MNHNS and CDR2 is SASEGT in the germline V gene. CDR3 length: 15 amino acids. CDR3 amino acids: CASRTTGAGYQPQHF. As DNA, the CDR3 is TGTGCCAGCAGAACTACAGGGGCGGGTTATCAGCCCCAGCATTTT.

This clonotype was recorded a few times. The chain carries TRBV27 and TRBJ2-2; D not certain. Per germline, CDR1 MNHEY and CDR2 SMNVEV (reference sequence). This CDR3 comprises 14 residues. V lost 2 bases to trimming and J lost 4 bases, with 8 bases between them. CDR3 amino acids: CASSLLVGTGELFF. The DNA for the CDR3 is TGTGCCAGCAGTTTACTGGTGGGCACCGGGGAGCTGTTTTTT.

This clonotype was detected a few times. The genes are TRBV19 and TRBJ1-2; D perhaps matches TRBD1 (6 bases). There are 13 residues in the CDR3. The V gene's germline CDR1 is LNHDA and CDR2 SQIVND (reference sequence). V gave up 5 bases and J gave up 8 bases, with 15 bases separating them. CDR3 DNA: TGTGCCAGTAGTCGAACAGGGCCTTCAGGCTACACCTTC. Translating it yields CASSRTGPSGYTF.

This clonotype was seen at least ten times. This sequence joins TRBV28 and TRBJ2-5; D ambiguous. Trimming left V 6 bases short and J 3 bases short, with 23 bases between. This CDR3 contains 17 residues. CDR1 is MDHEN and CDR2 is SYDVKM in the germline V gene. The CDR3 DNA is TGTGCCAGCAGCTTCTTGGGAACGAACAGTGCCGAAGAGACCCAGTACTTC. It specifies CASSFLGTNSAEETQYF.

The gene calls are TRBV9 and TRBJ2-2, with TRBD1 as a possible D gene (6 bases). Germline-derived CDR1 and CDR2 are SGDLS and YYNGEE. Trimming took 4 bases from V and 2 from J, leaving 12 bases between them. The CDR3 spans 15 residues. CDR3 bases: TGTGCCAGCAGCTCCCAACAGGGAAACACCGGGGAGCTGTTTTTT. Translation: CASSSQQGNTGELFF.

In this sample, this clonotype turned up a few times. The rearrangement joins TRBV29-1 to TRBJ1-2; TRBD1 is a possible D gene (6 bases). CDR1 SQVTM and CDR2 ANQGSEA come from the germline V gene. V was shortened by 7 bases and J by 4 bases, with 10 bases between the two germline ends. The CDR3 extends over 11 amino acids. The chain's CDR3 is CSAGAGYGYTF. The CDR3 DNA reads as TGCAGCGCGGGGGCTGGCTATGGCTACACCTTC.

This clonotype was observed a few times. The chain carries TRBV9 and TRBJ2-7; unclear D gene. The CDR3 has 13 amino acids. Germline V gene lookup returns CDR1 SGDLS and CDR2 YYNGEE. Trimming pared 7 bases from V and 3 bases from J, leaving 14 bases between. Here the CDR3 DNA reads TGTGCCAGCGGAGCGTTGGAATTCTACGAGCAGTACTTC. It encodes CASGALEFYEQYF.

The CDR3 spells CSALNPAGYGDEQYF. In DNA form, the CDR3 reads TGCAGTGCTTTAAACCCAGCGGGATACGGCGACGAGCAGTACTTC. The chain is built from TRBV20-1 and TRBJ2-7; 7 nucleotides align to TRBD2. Looked up from germline, CDR1 is DFQATT and CDR2 is SNEGSKA (reference sequence). Trimming took 5 bases from V and 5 from J; bases not matched to a gene: 15. The length of the CDR3 is 15 residues.

This clonotype was seen only a few times. The V call is TRBV4-1, the J call TRBJ2-1, with D unresolved. The length of the CDR3 is 16 residues. Germline V gene data show CDR1 as MGHRA and CDR2 as YSYEKL. V gave up 1 base and J gave up 0 bases, with 10 bases separating them. CDR3 sequence: CASSQVGGYSYNEQFF. In DNA form, the CDR3 reads TGCGCCAGCAGCCAAGTAGGCGGCTACTCCTACAATGAGCAGTTCTTC.

This clonotype was observed at least ten times. The genes are TRBV12-3 or TRBV12-4 and TRBJ2-5; D may be TRBD1 (6 bases). Between the trimmed V and J ends, which lost 4 bases and 5 bases, there was a span of 11 bases. The CDR3 totals 13 residues. The CDR3, as DNA: TGTGCCAGCAGTTCAGGGGTAGTCGAGACCCAGTACTTC. Protein product: CASSSGVVETQYF.

This clonotype was seen repeatedly, ten times or more. V is TRBV11-1 and J is TRBJ2-3; D not certain. Trimming left V 1 base short and J 2 bases short, with 7 bases between. This CDR3 contains 14 residues. Germline V gene sequence: CDR1 SGHAT, CDR2 FQDESV (reference sequence). This CDR3 reads CASSLGQPTDTQYF. In DNA, the CDR3 is TGTGCCAGCAGCTTAGGCCAGCCCACAGATACGCAGTATTTT.